This TCR beta chain was recorded in a study of blood T cell repertoires in COVID-19. Across the study: Specimens from acute and convalescent COVID-19 originated in the United States, Italy and Spain. T cells, B-cell-depleted T cells, or PBMCs supplied cDNA or gDNA.

In the study's own analysis: It was from reference gene primer amplification that nucleated cell counts were estimated. Here immunoSEQ multiplex PCR was the method, and the copy in TCRdb shows in-frame clones only, minus some. That table is the source of V, J and clone size, and D and trimming were worked out from the DNA. The repertoire consists of around 280,000 clones, with 70% to 90% occurring once and the leading ten covering 1% to 1.5%. This CDR3 comprises 14 residues. Losses at the gene ends were 4 bases for V and 5 bases for J; bases not matched to a gene: 1. Germline V lookup: CDR1 SGHTA, CDR2 FQGTGA.

Sequenced input: peripheral blood. This clonotype was obtained from a man between 65 and 79 years old with acute or convalescent COVID-19. V usage is TRBV7-3 and J usage is TRBJ2-5, with 13 bases identical to TRBD2. The CDR3 loop reads CASSSGLAGETQYF. CDR3 DNA sequence: TGTGCCAGCAGCTCGGGACTAGCGGGGGAGACCCAGTACTTC. Full variable domain (rest looked up from reference TRBV7-3 and TRBJ2-5): GAGVSQTPSNKVTEKGKYVELRCDPISGHTALYWYRQSLGQGPEFLIYFQGTGAADDSGLPNDRFFAVRPEGSVSTLKIQRTERGDSAVYLCASSSGLAGETQYFGPGTRLLVL.